Given below is one T cell receptor beta chain in context. Method: immunoSEQ multiplex PCR; TCRdb's copy keeps in-frame clones and lacks some. The table includes 25,000 to 35,000 clones, around 92% detected once. The sample comes from a study of control samples from healthy donors and cancer patients. This clonotype was obtained from a man between 50 and 59 years old with lung cancer. Sequencing was carried out using PBMCs.

The chain's CDR3 is CAWSGVGRLLGYTF. As DNA, the CDR3 is TGTGCCTGGAGTGGGGTAGGGAGGCTCCTAGGCTACACCTTC. The chain links TRBV30 to TRBJ1-2, with D unclear. The V end lost 1 base, the J end lost 8 bases, and 17 bases lay between the germline ends. CDR1 and CDR2 (germline): GTSNPN, SVGIG (reference sequence). The length of the CDR3 is 14 residues.